Following are 5 T cell receptor beta chains from one sample sequenced in a study of radiation and T cells in renal cell carcinoma. Data came from immunoSEQ multiplex PCR; TCRdb stores just in-frame clones and leaves some out. The sample holds over 85,000 clones, 70% to 85% seen once. Time point indicated: baseline pretreatment blood. As for treatment: 15 Gy SBRT to primary tumor, nephrectomy 4 weeks later. The sample was blood, taken from a patient whose treatment included radiotherapy and nephrectomy. These receptors were obtained from a man aged 55 to 69 with renal cell carcinoma.

V and J are TRBV5-8 and TRBJ2-2; D possibly matches TRBD1 or TRBD2 (7 bases each). This CDR3 has 15 residues. From germline, CDR1 is SGHTS and CDR2 YDEGEE. V lost 6 bases to trimming and J lost 5 bases, with 17 bases between them. DNA for the CDR3: TGTGCCAGCACCCACCCCAGGGGGGGAACCGGGGAGCTGTTTTTT. It yields the protein CASTHPRGGTGELFF.

The chain recombines TRBV6-5 with TRBJ2-3; 9 bases fit TRBD2. V gave up 3 bases and J gave up 3 bases; unmatched junction bases: 4. CDR3 size: 15 residues. Germline values: CDR1 MNHEY, CDR2 SVGAGI. CDR3 sequence (DNA): TGTGCCAGCAGTTATAGCGGGAGAGCTACAGATACGCAGTATTTT. Translated: CASSYSGRATDTQYF.

This clone was seen only once. This chain joins TRBV9 and TRBJ1-5; no clear D. The CDR3 totals 15 residues. The V end was cut by 2 bases, the J end by 1 base, with 10 bases between. Germline CDR1 SGDLS, CDR2 YYNGEE. CDR3 sequence: CASSVSPYSNQPQHF. The CDR3, as DNA: TGTGCCAGCAGCGTCTCCCCATACAGCAATCAGCCCCAGCATTTT.

The V gene is TRBV14, the J gene TRBJ1-3; the D is unclear. Looked up from germline, CDR1 is SGHDN and CDR2 is FVKESK. The CDR3 loop spans 15 amino acids. Trimming pared 0 bases from V and 4 bases from J, leaving 10 bases between. CDR3 loop: CASSQDHGTGNTIYF. DNA of the CDR3: TGTGCCAGCAGCCAAGATCACGGAACCGGAAACACCATATATTTT.

The chain couples TRBV6-6 to TRBJ2-7; 9 nucleotides align to TRBD1. CDR3 length: 14 amino acids. V lost 2 bases and J lost 6; bases outside the gene matches: 5. Germline assignment: CDR1 MNHNY and CDR2 SVGAGI (reference sequence). CDR3 sequence (DNA): TGTGCCAGCAGTTACAGGGACAGGGTTAGCGAGCAGTACTTC. It yields the protein CASSYRDRVSEQYF.